This TCR beta chain was recorded in a study of blood T cells in healthy people across ages. The CDR3 spans 13 residues. Germline V gives CDR1 SQVTM, CDR2 ANQGSEA. V lost 1 base and J 4 bases, leaving 8 bases between the germline ends. A second PCR of 7 to 11 cycles used a sample-barcoded 5' primer and a J-beta primer mix. MiXCR, run by TCRdb on the 5' RACE reads, gives a single entry per CDR3 protein. The sample includes some 710,000 distinct CDR3 sequences, 46% of them seen just once. The origin of this receptor is a man older than 75 in good health. V usage is TRBV29-1 and J usage is TRBJ2-4, with D perhaps TRBD2 (6 bases). The specimen was blood. The CDR3 here is CSVEGGGKNIQYF. The CDR3 bases are TGCAGCGTTGAAGGGGGAGGAAAAAACATTCAGTACTTC.